The rows below give T cell receptor beta chains drawn from one sample of a study of T cell repertoires in aging, cancer and after chemotherapy. TCRdb reanalysed the multiplex PCR reads using MiXCR and keeps one entry per CDR3 protein. The table records roughly 2,600 distinct CDR3 sequences, nearly 60% of them present only once. The sequencing sample was made of blood. The receptors stem from a human donor with a solid tumor. CDR3s include the opening cysteine and the closing phenylalanine or tryptophan. The D gene is left open where the match is weak. Where a row states a size, it is once, few, many or the class of an expanded clone; other rows omit it.

TRBV10-3	TRBJ2-7	NA	NA	CAISESGGYEQYF	TGTGCCATCAGTGAGTCTGGGGGCTACGAGCAGTACTTC
TRBV10-1	TRBJ1-5	NA	NA	CASTSVLGQPQHF	TGCGCCAGCACCTCCGTCCTCGGTCAGCCCCAGCATTTT
TRBV12-3/TRBV12-4	TRBJ1-5	TRBD1	NA	CASSLTGVGNQPQHF	TGTGCCAGCAGCCTCACAGGGGTTGGCAATCAGCCCCAGCATTTT
TRBV29-1	TRBJ2-3	TRBD2	NA	CSNTLAGAYTDTQYF	TGCAGCAACACCTTAGCGGGGGCTTACACAGATACGCAGTATTTT
TRBV4-3	TRBJ2-7	TRBD2	NA	CASSQGLAGVREQYF	TGCGCCAGCAGCCAAGGACTAGCGGGAGTACGCGAGCAGTACTTC
TRBV19	TRBJ2-2	NA	NA	CSSSNRELFF	TGTTCCAGTAGTAACCGGGAGCTGTTTTTT
TRBV6-5	TRBJ2-7	NA	NA	CASNPAGGPTYEQYF	TGTGCCAGCAACCCAGCGGGCGGGCCCACCTACGAGCAGTACTTC
TRBV6-5	TRBJ2-5	TRBD1	once	CASRGTGGKTQYF	TGTGCCAGCAGGGGGACAGGGGGCAAGACCCAGTACTTC
TRBV29-1	TRBJ2-3	TRBD1	NA	CSVGQGKDTQYF	TGCAGCGTCGGACAGGGTAAAGATACGCAGTATTTT
TRBV30	TRBJ2-1	TRBD2	once	CAWSGTSSYNEQFF	TGTGCCTGGTCCGGGACTAGCAGCTACAATGAGCAGTTCTTC
TRBV5-6	TRBJ1-6	NA	few	CASSLLGTGYNSPLHF	TGTGCCAGCAGCTTGCTTGGCACAGGGTATAATTCACCCCTCCACTTT
TRBV20-1	TRBJ2-3	TRBD2	NA	CSESSGYTDTQYF	TGCAGTGAATCTAGCGGCTACACAGATACGCAGTATTTT
TRBV5-5	TRBJ1-2	NA	NA	CASSSQTVNYGYTF	TGTGCCAGCAGTTCTCAGACGGTCAACTATGGCTACACCTTC
TRBV19	TRBJ1-5	NA	NA	CASSMWWTNRDQPQHF	TGTGCCAGTAGTATGTGGTGGACCAACAGGGATCAGCCCCAGCATTTT
TRBV11-2	TRBJ1-1	TRBD1	NA	CASSLERGLTEAFF	TGTGCCAGCAGCTTAGAGAGGGGGCTCACTGAAGCTTTCTTT
TRBV18	TRBJ1-4	NA	NA	CASSLEIATNEKLFF	TGTGCCAGCTCCCTTGAGATTGCAACTAATGAAAAACTGTTTTTT
TRBV19	TRBJ2-2	NA	NA	CATGWGTGELFF	TGTGCCACAGGATGGGGCACCGGGGAGCTGTTTTTT
TRBV29-1	TRBJ2-7	TRBD1	NA	CSIGQGAGYEQYF	TGCAGCATCGGACAGGGGGCAGGTTACGAGCAGTACTTC
TRBV12-3/TRBV12-4	TRBJ2-7	NA	NA	CASSLSGGGEFPPYEQYF	TGTGCCAGCAGTTTAAGTGGGGGTGGGGAGTTCCCCCCCTACGAGCAGTACTTC
TRBV19	TRBJ1-2	TRBD1	NA	CASRPGTGNYGYTF	TGTGCCAGTAGACCCGGGACAGGGAACTATGGCTACACCTTC
TRBV12-3/TRBV12-4	TRBJ1-2	NA	few	CASSRTDKLNGYTF	TGTGCCAGCAGTCGGACAGACAAGCTAAATGGCTACACCTTC
TRBV4-3	TRBJ2-1	TRBD2	NA	CASSHQGLAGVREQFF	TGCGCCAGCAGCCACCAAGGACTAGCGGGAGTTCGCGAGCAGTTCTTC
TRBV7-9	TRBJ2-1	TRBD2	NA	CASSQRTSGIRHEQFF	TGTGCCAGCAGCCAACGGACTAGCGGGATTCGGCATGAGCAGTTCTTC
TRBV7-2	TRBJ1-6	NA	NA	CASSLTGSSYNSPLHF	TGTGCCAGCAGCTTAACGGGGAGCTCCTATAATTCACCCCTCCACTTT
TRBV6-2/TRBV6-3	TRBJ2-7	TRBD2	NA	CASSLRRGSYEQYF	TGTGCCAGCAGTCTTCGGCGGGGGAGCTACGAGCAGTACTTC
TRBV7-6	TRBJ1-2	NA	few	CASSNRGSASPGGYTF	TGTGCCAGCAGCAATAGGGGTAGCGCCAGCCCGGGAGGCTACACCTTC
TRBV7-9	TRBJ1-5	NA	few	CASHGEEDNQPQHF	TGTGCCTCCCACGGGGAAGAAGACAATCAGCCCCAGCATTTT
TRBV27	TRBJ1-4	NA	NA	CASSTTAGHSKLFF	TGTGCCAGCAGTACGACAGCCGGCCATAGTAAACTGTTTTTT
TRBV6-2/TRBV6-3	TRBJ1-6	NA	few	CASSYRDNSPLHF	TGTGCCAGCAGTTACAGGGATAATTCACCCCTCCACTTT
TRBV6-2/TRBV6-3	TRBJ1-2	NA	few	CASSSPLGDGYTF	TGTGCCAGCAGTTCCCCGTTAGGGGATGGCTACACCTTC
TRBV7-2	TRBJ2-1	NA	NA	CASSLDRLPTQGQFF	TGTGCCAGCAGCTTAGACCGGTTGCCGACTCAGGGGCAGTTCTTC
TRBV12-3/TRBV12-4	TRBJ2-2	TRBD2	NA	CASSPGLAGGELFF	TGTGCCAGCAGTCCGGGACTAGCGGGAGGGGAGCTGTTTTTT
TRBV11-3	TRBJ1-3	TRBD1	NA	CASSLGTGASGNTIYF	TGTGCCAGCAGCCTCGGGACAGGGGCTTCTGGAAACACCATATATTTT
TRBV30	TRBJ1-6	TRBD1	once	CAWSQFRGSGPLHF	TGTGCCTGGAGTCAATTCAGGGGGTCGGGACCCCTCCACTTT
TRBV19	TRBJ2-7	NA	NA	CASSNSGRTYEQYF	TGTGCCAGTAGTAATAGCGGTCGTACCTACGAGCAGTACTTC
TRBV19	TRBJ1-1	TRBD1	NA	CASSIGQGGTEAFF	TGTGCCAGTAGTATCGGACAGGGAGGTACTGAAGCTTTCTTT
TRBV11-3	TRBJ1-3	NA	NA	CASSLETGSGNTIYF	TGTGCCAGCAGCTTAGAGACGGGTTCTGGAAACACCATATATTTT
TRBV19	TRBJ2-3	TRBD1	NA	CASRDRGRTDTQYF	TGTGCCTCCCGGGACAGGGGTCGCACAGATACGCAGTATTTT
TRBV12-3/TRBV12-4	TRBJ2-1	TRBD2	NA	CASSSRLLAGTYNEQFF	TGTGCCAGCAGTTCCCGCCTGCTAGCGGGGACCTACAATGAGCAGTTCTTC
TRBV15	TRBJ2-3	TRBD2	NA	CASSSGLAGEGSTDTQYF	TGTGCCAGCAGTTCGGGACTAGCGGGAGAGGGGAGCACAGATACGCAGTATTTT
TRBV27	TRBJ1-2	NA	NA	CASSLSGGNGYTF	TGTGCCAGCAGTTTATCGGGGGGGAATGGCTACACCTTC
TRBV7-6	TRBJ1-1	TRBD1	few	CASSLRGQPNTEAFF	TGTGCCAGCAGCCTTCGGGGACAGCCAAACACTGAAGCTTTCTTT
TRBV7-9	TRBJ1-1	NA	NA	CASRLRGGTRGTEALF	TGTGCCAGCAGACTACGGGGGGGGACGAGAGGCACTGAAGCTTTATTT
TRBV20-1	TRBJ1-2	NA	few	CSVNRDPYGYTF	TGCAGTGTTAACAGGGACCCCTATGGCTACACCTTC
TRBV6-2/TRBV6-3	TRBJ2-2	TRBD2	once	CASSSGTSDTGELFF	TGTGCCAGCAGTTCCGGGACTAGCGACACCGGGGAGCTGTTTTTT
TRBV7-2	TRBJ2-5	TRBD2	NA	CASSLRGLAGGQETQYF	TGTGCCAGCAGCTTAAGGGGGCTAGCGGGGGGCCAAGAGACCCAGTACTTC
TRBV20-1	TRBJ2-7	TRBD2	NA	CSASRRTGLAGGLLYEQYF	TGCAGTGCTAGTAGGAGGACTGGACTAGCGGGAGGTCTCCTCTACGAGCAGTACTTC
TRBV5-5	TRBJ1-2	NA	NA	CASSPGTDGYTF	TGTGCCAGCAGCCCCGGAACGGATGGCTACACCTTC
TRBV6-5	TRBJ1-2	NA	few	CASRGAKGNLANYGYTF	TGTGCCAGCAGGGGCGCCAAGGGGAATTTAGCTAACTATGGCTACACCTTC
TRBV5-8	TRBJ1-1	NA	once	CASSLNMGNTEAFF	TGTGCCAGCAGCTTGAACATGGGTAACACTGAAGCTTTCTTT
TRBV5-1	TRBJ2-5	TRBD2	once	CASSLGTSGSAETQYF	TGCGCCAGCAGCTTGGGGACTAGCGGGAGTGCCGAGACCCAGTACTTC
TRBV29-1	TRBJ1-2	NA	NA	CSVEKNGYTF	TGCAGCGTTGAAAAGAATGGCTACACCTTC